This T cell receptor (beta chain) was captured by sequencing in a study of blood T cell repertoires in COVID-19. V lost 5 bases, J lost 7 bases, and 18 bases stayed unmatched. The CDR3 has 17 residues. In germline, CDR1 is LNHDA, CDR2 SQIVND (reference sequence). Repertoires were generated with immunoSEQ multiplex PCR, while TCRdb's copy carries only in-frame clones and drops some. The sample lists around 400,000 clones; 87% were seen once. A few counts support this clone. The receptor was isolated from a woman under 40 with COVID-19, enrolled during active disease. The chain is built from TRBV19 and TRBJ1-2; 8 nucleotides agree with TRBD1. Sequences were obtained from peripheral blood. CDR3 coding DNA: TGTGCCAGTAGTTTCGGGCCCGGACAGGGACGGTGGAGTGGCTACACCTTC. Its translation is CASSFGPGQGRWSGYTF.